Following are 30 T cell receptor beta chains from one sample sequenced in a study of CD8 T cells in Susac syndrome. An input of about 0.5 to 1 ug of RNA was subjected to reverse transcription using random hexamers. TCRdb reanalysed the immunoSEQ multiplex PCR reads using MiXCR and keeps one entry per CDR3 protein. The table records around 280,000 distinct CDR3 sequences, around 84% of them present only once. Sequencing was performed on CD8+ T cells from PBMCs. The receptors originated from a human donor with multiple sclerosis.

The CDR3 DNA is TGTGCCAGCAGCCGAGGAGGCCGTGACATTCAGTACTTC. Translating gives CASSRGGRDIQYF. The chain combines TRBV11-2 with TRBJ2-4; perhaps TRBD2 as D (5 bases). V shed 5 bases and J shed 8 bases, with 13 bases lying between them. Germline assignment: CDR1 SGHAT and CDR2 FQNNGV. CDR3 length: 13 amino acids.

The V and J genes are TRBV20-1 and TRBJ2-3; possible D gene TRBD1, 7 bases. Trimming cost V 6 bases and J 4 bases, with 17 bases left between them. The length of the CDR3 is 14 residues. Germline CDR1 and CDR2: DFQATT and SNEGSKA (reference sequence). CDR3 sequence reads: CSATGRQGPDTQYF. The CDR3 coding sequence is TGCAGTGCAACCGGGAGACAGGGACCAGATACGCAGTATTTT.

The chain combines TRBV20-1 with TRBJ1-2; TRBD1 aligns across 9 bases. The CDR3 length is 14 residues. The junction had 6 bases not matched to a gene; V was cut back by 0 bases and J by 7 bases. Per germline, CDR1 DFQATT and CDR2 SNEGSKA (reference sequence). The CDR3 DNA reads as TGCAGTGCTAGAGATGCCACAGGGGGCTCTGGCTACACCTTC. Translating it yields CSARDATGGSGYTF.

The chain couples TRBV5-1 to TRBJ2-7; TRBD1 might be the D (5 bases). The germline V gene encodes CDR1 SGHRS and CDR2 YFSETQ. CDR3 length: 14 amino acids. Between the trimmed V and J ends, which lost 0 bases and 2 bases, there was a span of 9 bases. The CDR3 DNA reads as TGCGCCAGCAGCTTGGGACAGATTCCCTACGAGCAGTACTTC. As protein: CASSLGQIPYEQYF.

The DNA for the CDR3 is TGTGCCAGCAGCCAAGACGGAGCGCTCAGCTCCTACAATGAGCAGTTCTTC. Its protein product is CASSQDGALSSYNEQFF. This chain links TRBV4-2 with TRBJ2-1; D ambiguous. Trimming left V 0 bases short and J 0 bases short, with 12 bases between. The V gene's germline CDR1 is LGHNA and CDR2 YNFKEQ. There are 17 residues in the CDR3.

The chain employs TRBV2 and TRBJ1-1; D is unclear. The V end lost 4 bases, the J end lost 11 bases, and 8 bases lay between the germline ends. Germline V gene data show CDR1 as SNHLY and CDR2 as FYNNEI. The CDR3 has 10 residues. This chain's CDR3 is CASSGLEAFF. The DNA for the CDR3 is TGTGCCAGCAGTGGACTTGAGGCTTTCTTT.

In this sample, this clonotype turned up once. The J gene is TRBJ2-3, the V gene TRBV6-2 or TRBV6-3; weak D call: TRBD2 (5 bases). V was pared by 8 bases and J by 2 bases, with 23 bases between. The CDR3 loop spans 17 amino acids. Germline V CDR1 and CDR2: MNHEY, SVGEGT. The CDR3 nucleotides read TGTGCCAGCGGATCCTCGCAGACAAGGCGGGTCACAGATACGCAGTATTTT. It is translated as CASGSSQTRRVTDTQYF.

The CDR3 sequence: CASGLGRRGANEQFF. CDR3 nucleotide sequence: TGTGCTAGTGGTTTGGGCCGTCGGGGGGCTAATGAGCAGTTCTTC. The chain has TRBV12-5 and TRBJ2-1, with a possible D match to TRBD2 (7 bases). Per the germline V gene, CDR1 is LGHNT and CDR2 is FRNRAP. The CDR3 extends over 15 amino acids. V lost 1 base to trimming and J lost 7 bases, with 14 bases between them.

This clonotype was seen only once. Here the CDR3 reads CASRSDTVSPVNEQFF. The CDR3, as DNA: TGTGCCAGCAGGTCCGATACAGTATCCCCAGTTAATGAGCAGTTCTTC. J is TRBJ2-1 and V is TRBV6-1; unclear D gene. This CDR3 spans 16 amino acids. V shed 6 bases and J shed 7 bases, with 22 bases lying between them. Germline loops: CDR1 MNHNS, CDR2 SASEGT.

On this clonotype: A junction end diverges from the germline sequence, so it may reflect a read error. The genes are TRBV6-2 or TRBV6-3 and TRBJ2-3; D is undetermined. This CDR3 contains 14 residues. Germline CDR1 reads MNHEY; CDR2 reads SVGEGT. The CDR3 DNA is TGTGCCTCCCGCTGGGCTTCCGGCACGGATACGCAGTATTTT. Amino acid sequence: CASRWASGTDTQYF.

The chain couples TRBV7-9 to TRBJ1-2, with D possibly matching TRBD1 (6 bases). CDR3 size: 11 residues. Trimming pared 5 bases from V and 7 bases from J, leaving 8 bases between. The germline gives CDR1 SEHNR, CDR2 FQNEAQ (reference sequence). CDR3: CASSGQFGYTF. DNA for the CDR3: TGTGCCAGCAGCGGACAGTTTGGCTACACCTTC.

The CDR3 nucleotides are TGTGCCACCTCTCTGGGATCAGGCTTTTATATTCAGTACTTC. Translation: CATSLGSGFYIQYF. This rearrangement joins TRBV27 to TRBJ2-4; D unclear. The CDR3 loop spans 14 amino acids. V gave up 10 bases and J gave up 10 bases, with 23 bases separating them. Germline V gene lookup returns CDR1 MNHEY and CDR2 SMNVEV (reference sequence).

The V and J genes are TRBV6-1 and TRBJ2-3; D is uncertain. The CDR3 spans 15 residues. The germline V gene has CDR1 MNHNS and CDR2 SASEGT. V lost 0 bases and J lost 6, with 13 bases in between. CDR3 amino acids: CASSEALRTTDTQYF. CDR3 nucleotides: TGTGCCAGCAGTGAAGCGTTGCGAACCACGGATACGCAGTATTTT.

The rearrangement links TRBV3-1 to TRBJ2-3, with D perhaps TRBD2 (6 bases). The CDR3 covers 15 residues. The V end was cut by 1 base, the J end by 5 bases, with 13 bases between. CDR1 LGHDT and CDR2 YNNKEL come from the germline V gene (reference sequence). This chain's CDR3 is CASSQVGTGEDTQYF. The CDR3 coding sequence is TGTGCCAGCAGCCAAGTCGGGACGGGGGAAGATACGCAGTATTTT.

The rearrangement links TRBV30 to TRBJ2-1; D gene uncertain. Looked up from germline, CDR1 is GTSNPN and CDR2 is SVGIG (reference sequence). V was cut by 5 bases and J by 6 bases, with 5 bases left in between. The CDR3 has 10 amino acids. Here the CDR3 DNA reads TGTGCCTGGTCGCTCAATGAGCAGTTCTTC. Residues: CAWSLNEQFF.

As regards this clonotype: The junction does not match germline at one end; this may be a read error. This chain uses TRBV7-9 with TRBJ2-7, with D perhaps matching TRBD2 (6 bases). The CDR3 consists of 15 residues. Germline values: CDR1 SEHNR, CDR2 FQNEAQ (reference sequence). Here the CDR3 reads CASSLASSATYEQYF. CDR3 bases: TGTGCCAGCAGCCTAGCATCTAGCGCTACCTACGAGCAGTACTTC.

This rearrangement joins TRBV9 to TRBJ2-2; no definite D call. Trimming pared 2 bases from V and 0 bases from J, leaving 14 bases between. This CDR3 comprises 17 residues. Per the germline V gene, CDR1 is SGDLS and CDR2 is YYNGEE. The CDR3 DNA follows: TGTGCCAGCAGCGTGTCAAGGGCTCATTCGAACACCGGGGAGCTGTTTTTT. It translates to CASSVSRAHSNTGELFF.

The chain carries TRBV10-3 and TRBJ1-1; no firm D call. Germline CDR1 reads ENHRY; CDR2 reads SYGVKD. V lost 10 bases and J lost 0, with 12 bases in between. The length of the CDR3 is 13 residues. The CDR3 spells CATRRALNTEAFF. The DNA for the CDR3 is TGTGCCACCCGACGGGCTTTGAACACTGAAGCTTTCTTT.

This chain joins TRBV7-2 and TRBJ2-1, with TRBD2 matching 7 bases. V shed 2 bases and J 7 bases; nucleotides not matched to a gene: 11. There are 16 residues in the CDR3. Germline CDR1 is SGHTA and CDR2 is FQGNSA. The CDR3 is CASSLFAGDRVNEQFF. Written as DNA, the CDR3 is TGTGCCAGCAGCTTATTTGCGGGAGATCGAGTAAATGAGCAGTTCTTC.

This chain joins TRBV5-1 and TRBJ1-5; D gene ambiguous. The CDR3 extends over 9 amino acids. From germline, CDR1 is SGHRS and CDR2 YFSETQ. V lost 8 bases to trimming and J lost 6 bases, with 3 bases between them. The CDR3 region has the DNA TGCGCCAGTATTCAGCCCCAGCATTTT. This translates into CASIQPQHF.

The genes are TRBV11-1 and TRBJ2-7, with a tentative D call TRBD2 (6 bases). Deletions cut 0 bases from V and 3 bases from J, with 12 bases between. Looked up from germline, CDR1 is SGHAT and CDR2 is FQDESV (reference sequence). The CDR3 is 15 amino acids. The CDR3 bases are TGTGCCAGCAGCTTAGCCAGCGGGCTTTTCTACGAGCAGTACTTC. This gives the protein CASSLASGLFYEQYF.

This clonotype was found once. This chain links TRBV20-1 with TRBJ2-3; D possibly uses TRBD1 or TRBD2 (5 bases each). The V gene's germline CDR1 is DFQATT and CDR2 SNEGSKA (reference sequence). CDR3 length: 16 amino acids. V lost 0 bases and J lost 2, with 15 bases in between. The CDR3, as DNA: TGCAGTGCTAGAGATTTGCAGGGACCCACCACAGATACGCAGTATTTT. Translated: CSARDLQGPTTDTQYF.

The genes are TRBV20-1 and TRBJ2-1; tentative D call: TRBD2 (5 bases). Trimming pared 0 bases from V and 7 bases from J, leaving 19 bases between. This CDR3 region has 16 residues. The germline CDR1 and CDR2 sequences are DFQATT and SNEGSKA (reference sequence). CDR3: CSAREGPTDSQNEQFF. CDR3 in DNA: TGCAGTGCTAGAGAGGGTCCAACGGACTCACAAAATGAGCAGTTCTTC.

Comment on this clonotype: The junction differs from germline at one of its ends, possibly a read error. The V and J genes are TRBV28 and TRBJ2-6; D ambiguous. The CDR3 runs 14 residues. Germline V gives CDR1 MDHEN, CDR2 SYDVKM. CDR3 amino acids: CASSLGPGANVLTF. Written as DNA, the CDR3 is TGTGCCAGCAGTTTAGGGCCTGGTGCCAACGTCCTGACTTTC. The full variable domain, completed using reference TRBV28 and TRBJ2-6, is DVKVTQSSRYLVKRTGEKVFLECVQDMDHENMFWYRQDPGLGLRLIYFSYDVKMKEKGDIPEGYSVSREKKERFSLILESASTNQTSMYLCASSLGPGANVLTFGAGSRLTVL.

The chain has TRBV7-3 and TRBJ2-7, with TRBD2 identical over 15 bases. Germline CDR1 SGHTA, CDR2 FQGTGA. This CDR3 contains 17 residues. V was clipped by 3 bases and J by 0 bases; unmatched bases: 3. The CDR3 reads CASSLGLAGGFSYEQYF. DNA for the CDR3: TGTGCCAGCAGCTTGGGACTAGCGGGAGGCTTCTCCTACGAGCAGTACTTC.

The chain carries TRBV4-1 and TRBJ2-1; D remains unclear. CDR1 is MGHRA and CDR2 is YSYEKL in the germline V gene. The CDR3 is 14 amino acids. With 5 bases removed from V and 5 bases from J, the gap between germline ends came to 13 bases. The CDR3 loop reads CASSNSRPNNEQFF. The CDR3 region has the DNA TGCGCCAGCAGCAATTCGCGACCAAACAATGAGCAGTTCTTC.

In nucleotides, the CDR3 is TGTGCCACCAGAGGGGGCGTTGAGACCCAGTACTTC. Translating it yields CATRGGVETQYF. The chain links TRBV7-9 to TRBJ2-5; the match to TRBD1 covers 7 bases. The CDR3 extends over 12 amino acids. V lost 10 bases, J lost 5 bases, and 7 bases stayed unmatched. Per the germline V gene, CDR1 is SEHNR and CDR2 is FQNEAQ (reference sequence).

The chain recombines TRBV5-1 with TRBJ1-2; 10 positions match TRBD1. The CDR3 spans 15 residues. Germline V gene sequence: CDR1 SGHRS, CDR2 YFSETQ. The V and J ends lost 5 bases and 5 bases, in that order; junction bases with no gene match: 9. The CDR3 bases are TGCGCCAGCAGTTACGACCGGACAGGGGGATATGGCTACACCTTC. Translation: CASSYDRTGGYGYTF.

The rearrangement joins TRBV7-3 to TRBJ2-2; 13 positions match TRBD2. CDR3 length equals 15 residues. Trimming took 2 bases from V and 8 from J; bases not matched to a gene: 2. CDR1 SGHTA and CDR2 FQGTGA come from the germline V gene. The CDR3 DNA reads TGTGCCAGCAGCTTAGGACTAGCGGGAGATGGGGAGCTGTTTTTT. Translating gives CASSLGLAGDGELFF.

The CDR3 DNA reads as TGTGCCAGCAGTGGACGGACAGGCAGCACAGATACGCAGTATTTT. It encodes CASSGRTGSTDTQYF. The rearrangement joins TRBV6-1 to TRBJ2-3; TRBD1 aligns across 7 bases. CDR1 and CDR2 (germline): MNHNS, SASEGT. J gave up 0 bases and V 4 bases, and 4 bases lay outside the gene matches. The CDR3 totals 15 residues.